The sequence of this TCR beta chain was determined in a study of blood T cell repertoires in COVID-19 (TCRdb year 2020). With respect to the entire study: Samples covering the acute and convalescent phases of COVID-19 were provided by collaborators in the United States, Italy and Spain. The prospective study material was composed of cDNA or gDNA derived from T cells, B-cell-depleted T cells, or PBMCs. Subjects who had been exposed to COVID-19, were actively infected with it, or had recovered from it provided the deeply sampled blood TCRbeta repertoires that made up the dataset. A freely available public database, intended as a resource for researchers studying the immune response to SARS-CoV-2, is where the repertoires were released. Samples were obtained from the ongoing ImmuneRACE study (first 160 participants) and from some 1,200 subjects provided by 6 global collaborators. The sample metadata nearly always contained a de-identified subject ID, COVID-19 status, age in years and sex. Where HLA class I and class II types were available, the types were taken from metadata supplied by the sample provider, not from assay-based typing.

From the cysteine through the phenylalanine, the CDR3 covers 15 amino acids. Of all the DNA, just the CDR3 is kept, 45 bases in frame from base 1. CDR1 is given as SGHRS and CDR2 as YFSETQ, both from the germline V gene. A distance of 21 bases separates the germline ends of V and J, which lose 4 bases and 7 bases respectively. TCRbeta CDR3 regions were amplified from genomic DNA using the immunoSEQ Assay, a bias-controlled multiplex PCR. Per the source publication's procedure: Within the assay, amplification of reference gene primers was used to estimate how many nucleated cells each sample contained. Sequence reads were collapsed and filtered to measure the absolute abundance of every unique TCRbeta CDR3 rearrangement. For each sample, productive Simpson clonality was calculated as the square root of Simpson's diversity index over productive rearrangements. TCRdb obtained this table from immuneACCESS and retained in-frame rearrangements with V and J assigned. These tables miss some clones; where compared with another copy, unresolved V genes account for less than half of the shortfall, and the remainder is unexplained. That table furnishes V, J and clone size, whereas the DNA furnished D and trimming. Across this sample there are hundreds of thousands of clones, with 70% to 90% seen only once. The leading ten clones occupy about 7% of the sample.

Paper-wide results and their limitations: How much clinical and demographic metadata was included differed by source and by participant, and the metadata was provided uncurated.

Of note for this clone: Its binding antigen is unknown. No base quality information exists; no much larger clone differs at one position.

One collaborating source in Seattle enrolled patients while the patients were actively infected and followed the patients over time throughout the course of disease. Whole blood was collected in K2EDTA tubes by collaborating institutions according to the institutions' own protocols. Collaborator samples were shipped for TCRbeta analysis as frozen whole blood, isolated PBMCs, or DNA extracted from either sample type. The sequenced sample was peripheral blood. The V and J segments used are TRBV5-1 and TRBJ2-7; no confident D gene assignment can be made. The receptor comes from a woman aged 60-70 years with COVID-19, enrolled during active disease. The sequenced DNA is TGCGCCAGCAGCGTTGGCTCGAACACCCTCCAGGAGCAGTACTTC. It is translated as CASSVGSNTLQEQYF.